This T cell receptor (beta chain) was sequenced for a study of shared clonotypes between healthy human individuals. Profiling relied on immunoSEQ multiplex PCR, and the TCRdb table lists in-frame clones only, not all of them. The repertoire holds approximately 2,000,000 clones, with just under 95% as singletons. This CDR3 comprises 13 residues. Germline V gene data show CDR1 as KGHSY and CDR2 as FQNENV. V lost 4 bases to trimming and J lost 3 bases, with 9 bases between them. Comment on this clone: The antigen is not known.

Study findings and constraints: Represented diversity (both genetic and exposure-history) was limited by the small number of donors.

The specimen was naive CD4+ T cells from PBMCs. Documented subset: CD45RA+ positively selected. The chain couples TRBV16 to TRBJ1-1; D uncertain. The sequence was collected from a young man in good health. Some clones in this sample may be carry-over from other donors' samples. In DNA form, the CDR3 reads TGTGCCAGCAGCCCTAGAACAGACACTGAAGCTTTCTTT. This gives the protein CASSPRTDTEAFF. The full variable domain, in which reference TRBV16 and TRBJ1-1 provide the parts outside the CDR3, is GEEVAQTPKHLVRGEGQKAKLYCAPIKGHSYVFWYQQVLKNEFKFLISFQNENVFDETGMPKERFSAKCLPNSPCSLEIQATKLEDSAVYFCASSPRTDTEAFFGQGTRLTVV.